Following are 29 T cell receptor beta chains from one sample sequenced in a study of cytomegalovirus exposure and HLA in healthy donors. Primers: 60 Vbeta forward and 13 Jbeta reverse. Sequencing used immunoSEQ multiplex PCR; TCRdb keeps in-frame clones, though not all of them. The table records 160,000 or so clones, around 79% of them present only once. What was sequenced was PBMCs. The receptor set was obtained from a man aged 35 to 55 in good health and CMV-seronegative.

The chain has TRBV28 and TRBJ2-7; 8 positions match TRBD1. Germline lookup yields CDR1 MDHEN and CDR2 SYDVKM. The CDR3 length is 13 residues. Trimming took 6 bases from V and 5 from J; bases not matched to a gene: 6. The CDR3 region is CASRPGGRDEQYF. CDR3 nucleotide sequence: TGTGCCAGCAGGCCAGGGGGCCGGGACGAGCAGTACTTC.

The chain uses TRBV4-2 and TRBJ1-2; D gene unclear. This CDR3 spans 13 amino acids. CDR1 is LGHNA, CDR2 YNFKEQ, per germline. V was pared by 5 bases and J by 8 bases, with 15 bases between. CDR3 in amino acids: CASSLYKGGGYTF. The CDR3 region has the DNA TGTGCCAGCAGCTTGTACAAAGGCGGAGGCTACACCTTC.

The V gene is TRBV5-1, the J gene TRBJ2-2, with TRBD1 identical over 7 bases. Germline-derived CDR1 and CDR2 are SGHRS and YFSETQ. Losses at the gene ends were 3 bases for V and 4 bases for J; bases not matched to a gene: 3. The CDR3 runs 14 residues. CDR3 sequence reads: CASSSTGSTGELFF. Here the CDR3 DNA reads TGCGCCAGCAGCTCGACAGGGTCCACCGGGGAGCTGTTTTTT.

The chain recombines TRBV19 with TRBJ1-5, with a weak D call TRBD1 (5 bases). The V and J ends lost 5 bases and 4 bases respectively, with 6 bases between them. Germline V gene sequence: CDR1 LNHDA, CDR2 SQIVND (reference sequence). This CDR3 contains 12 residues. CDR3: CASSHRNQPQHF. In DNA, the CDR3 is TGTGCCAGTAGTCACAGGAATCAGCCCCAGCATTTT.

V gene TRBV2 combines with J gene TRBJ1-2; 7 bases are shared with TRBD1. The junction had 2 bases not matched to a gene; V was cut back by 1 base and J by 3 bases. The CDR3 is 14 amino acids. Germline values: CDR1 SNHLY, CDR2 FYNNEI. The CDR3 region is CASSEEGGYYGYTF. For the CDR3, the DNA is TGTGCCAGCAGTGAAGAAGGGGGCTACTATGGCTACACCTTC.

This sequence joins TRBV30 and TRBJ1-4, with a possible D match to TRBD1 (6 bases). This CDR3 is built from 12 residues. V gave up 6 bases and J gave up 8 bases, with 13 bases separating them. Germline-derived CDR1 and CDR2 are GTSNPN and SVGIG (reference sequence). CDR3 nucleotides: TGTGCCTGCCATTCCGGGACAGAAAAACTGTTTTTT. This gives the protein CACHSGTEKLFF.

The chain uses TRBV29-1 and TRBJ2-5; 11 nucleotides match TRBD2. The CDR3 length is 16 residues. The V gene end was trimmed by 3 bases and the J gene end by 5 bases; junction bases not matched to a gene: 11. Germline CDR1 SQVTM, CDR2 ANQGSEA. CDR3 region: CSVDPLAGGPRETQYF. The DNA of the CDR3 is TGCAGCGTTGACCCTTTAGCGGGGGGGCCACGGGAGACCCAGTACTTC. Looking up the rest from reference TRBV29-1 and TRBJ2-5 gives the full variable domain: SAVISQKPSRDICQRGTSLTIQCQVDSQVTMMFWYRQQPGQSLTLIATANQGSEATYESGFVIDKFPISRPNLTFSTLTVSNMSPEDSSIYLCSVDPLAGGPRETQYFGPGTRLLVL.

The chain has TRBV7-2 and TRBJ2-7, with TRBD2 matching 13 bases. The CDR3 spans 20 residues. Unmatched junction bases numbered 18, after V lost 0 bases and J lost 7 bases. Germline V CDR1 and CDR2: SGHTA, FQGNSA. The CDR3 region is CASSLAAHPLLAGGGGEQYF. In DNA, the CDR3 is TGTGCCAGCAGCTTAGCGGCCCACCCCTTACTAGCGGGGGGGGGTGGGGAGCAGTACTTC. The whole variable domain, remainder taken from reference TRBV7-2 and TRBJ2-7, is GAGVSQSPSNKVTEKGKDVELRCDPISGHTALYWYRQSLGQGLEFLIYFQGNSAPDKSGLPSDRFSAERTGGSVSTLTIQRTQQEDSAVYLCASSLAAHPLLAGGGGEQYFGPGTRLTVT.

The chain employs TRBV19 and TRBJ2-5, with unresolved D. The CDR3 loop spans 13 amino acids. Trimming shortened V by 1 base and J by 2 bases, and 5 bases separated the two germline ends. From germline, CDR1 is LNHDA and CDR2 SQIVND (reference sequence). CDR3 DNA sequence: TGTGCCAGTAGTATAGTTGAGCAAGAGACCCAGTACTTC. This sequence encodes CASSIVEQETQYF.

The rearrangement links TRBV5-1 to TRBJ2-1; 8 bases are shared with TRBD1. V lost 6 bases, J lost 6 bases, and 5 bases stayed unmatched. Germline assignment: CDR1 SGHRS and CDR2 YFSETQ. The CDR3 contains 13 residues. The CDR3 DNA is TGCGCCAGCAACGACAGGGGTCCCAATGAGCAGTTCTTC. It encodes CASNDRGPNEQFF. Together with reference TRBV5-1 and TRBJ2-1, the CDR3 gives the full variable domain: KAGVTQTPRYLIKTRGQQVTLSCSPISGHRSVSWYQQTPGQGLQFLFEYFSETQRNKGNFPGRFSGRQFSNSRSEMNVSTLELGDSALYLCASNDRGPNEQFFGPGTRLTVL.

This rearrangement joins TRBV18 to TRBJ2-5; D is possibly TRBD1 (6 bases). CDR1 and CDR2 from the germline V gene are KGHSH and LQKENI. The CDR3 covers 16 residues. V lost 3 bases and J lost 5, with 19 bases in between. The chain's CDR3 is CASSPSTARQGETQYF. CDR3 bases: TGTGCCAGCTCACCGTCAACCGCAAGGCAGGGGGAGACCCAGTACTTC.

The gene calls are TRBV19 and TRBJ2-2, with D tentatively TRBD2 (6 bases). The CDR3 runs 14 residues. V lost 9 bases and J 2 bases, leaving 13 bases between the germline ends. CDR1 and CDR2 from the germline V gene are LNHDA and SQIVND (reference sequence). CDR3 residues: CASLGTPNTGELFF. The DNA for the CDR3 is TGTGCCAGCCTCGGGACTCCTAACACCGGGGAGCTGTTTTTT.

This chain connects TRBV5-8 to TRBJ2-3; 14 nucleotides align to TRBD2. The germline V gene has CDR1 SGHTS and CDR2 YDEGEE. The J segment lost 2 bases and the V segment lost 4 bases, leaving 3 bases of the junction unmatched. This CDR3 has 16 residues. CDR3 sequence (DNA): TGTGCCAGCAGCAGACTAGCGGGGGGGTTCACAGATACGCAGTATTTT. Translation: CASSRLAGGFTDTQYF. The complete variable domain, with remaining parts taken from reference TRBV5-8 and TRBJ2-3, reads EAGVTQSPTHLIKTRGQQATLRCSPISGHTSVYWYQQALGLGLQFLLWYDEGEERNRGNFPPRFSGRQFPNYSSELNVNALELEDSALYLCASSRLAGGFTDTQYFGPGTRLTVL.

This sequence joins TRBV30 and TRBJ1-5; TRBD1 is a possible D gene (5 bases). This CDR3 comprises 13 residues. Germline loops: CDR1 GTSNPN, CDR2 SVGIG (reference sequence). V was cut by 1 base and J by 6 bases, with 10 bases left in between. The CDR3 DNA sequence: TGTGCCTGGAGTGGGCAGGGAGGTCAGCCCCAGCATTTT. Its translation: CAWSGQGGQPQHF. The whole variable domain, filled in from reference TRBV30 and TRBJ1-5, reads SQTIHQWPATLVQPVGSPLSLECTVEGTSNPNLYWYRQAAGRGLQLLFYSVGIGQISSEVPQNLSASRPQDRQFILSSKKLLLSDSGFYLCAWSGQGGQPQHFGDGTRLSIL.

The CDR3 coding sequence is TGTGCCAGCAGCCAATCAGTGTATCAGGGGCAGAGCAATCAGCCCCAGCATTTT. Translation: CASSQSVYQGQSNQPQHF. The rearrangement joins TRBV16 to TRBJ1-5, with D possibly TRBD1 on 6 matching bases. V was trimmed by 0 bases and J by 1 base, leaving 16 bases between them. The CDR3 spans 18 residues. CDR1 KGHSY and CDR2 FQNENV come from the germline V gene.

This clone turned up a few times. The V call is TRBV29-1, the J call TRBJ1-3; D might be TRBD1 (5 bases). Germline V CDR1 and CDR2: SQVTM, ANQGSEA. Trimming left V 8 bases short and J 0 bases short, with 14 bases between. The CDR3 sequence is 14 residues long. As DNA, the CDR3 is TGCAGCCTGATGACAGCCAACTCTGGAAACACCATATATTTT. As protein: CSLMTANSGNTIYF.

The gene calls are TRBV5-1 and TRBJ1-1; unclear D gene. The CDR3 runs 15 residues. V was clipped by 1 base and J by 1 base, with 11 bases between them. Germline V gene sequence: CDR1 SGHRS, CDR2 YFSETQ. CDR3 sequence (DNA): TGCGCCAGCAGCTTGTTCGTGGGCCAGAACACTGAAGCTTTCTTT. This sequence encodes CASSLFVGQNTEAFF.

The chain carries TRBV15 and TRBJ1-2, with TRBD1 matching over 7 bases. This CDR3 contains 13 residues. The trim removed 1 base at V and 8 bases at J, leaving 4 bases unmatched. CDR1 and CDR2 from the germline V gene are LNHNV and YYDKDF (reference sequence). The CDR3 spells CATSRVDREGYTF. As DNA, the CDR3 is TGTGCCACCAGCAGAGTAGACAGGGAAGGCTACACCTTC.

The chain links TRBV5-1 to TRBJ2-2; tentatively, D is TRBD1 (6 bases). Germline V gene lookup returns CDR1 SGHRS and CDR2 YFSETQ. The CDR3 consists of 14 residues. Trimming shortened V by 1 base and J by 6 bases, and 10 bases separated the two germline ends. The CDR3 is CASSLTGPPGELFF. The CDR3 DNA reads as TGCGCCAGCAGCTTGACAGGGCCCCCCGGGGAGCTGTTTTTT.

This clone was counted once. V gene TRBV10-3 combines with J gene TRBJ1-2, with TRBD1 identical over 7 bases. Losses at the gene ends were 6 bases for V and 5 bases for J; bases not matched to a gene: 9. This CDR3 comprises 14 residues. The V gene's germline CDR1 is ENHRY and CDR2 SYGVKD. CDR3 nucleotides: TGTGCCATCAGCCCTCAGGGGGGAGGATATGGCTACACCTTC. It codes for CAISPQGGGYGYTF.

The CDR3, as DNA: TGTGCCAGCAGCCCGCGACAGGGTGGGACCAATGAGCAGTTCTTC. Translated: CASSPRQGGTNEQFF. The chain recombines TRBV7-2 with TRBJ2-1; 7 bases line up with TRBD1. The CDR3 sequence is 15 residues long. The V segment lost 5 bases and the J segment 6 bases; nucleotides outside the gene matches: 10. The germline V gene encodes CDR1 SGHTA and CDR2 FQGNSA.

J is TRBJ2-3 and V is TRBV27; 14 positions match TRBD2. Germline CDR1 MNHEY, CDR2 SMNVEV (reference sequence). J lost 2 bases, V lost 6 bases, and 10 bases had no gene match. The CDR3 has 18 amino acids. CDR3 bases: TGTGCCAGCAGGAGCTATGGGACTAGCGGGGGTAACACAGATACGCAGTATTTT. This codes for CASRSYGTSGGNTDTQYF.

The J gene is TRBJ1-3, the V gene TRBV19; D may be TRBD1 (6 bases). This CDR3 contains 13 residues. V was shortened by 10 bases and J by 3 bases, with 13 bases between the two germline ends. Germline assignment: CDR1 LNHDA and CDR2 SQIVND (reference sequence). The CDR3 sequence: CATSWDNGNTIYF. In DNA, the CDR3 is TGTGCCACGAGTTGGGACAATGGAAACACCATATATTTT.

The rearrangement links TRBV7-2 to TRBJ2-1; 7 nucleotides line up with TRBD2. With 5 bases clipped from V and 7 bases from J, the junction kept 5 bases outside the gene matches. This CDR3 comprises 13 residues. Per germline, CDR1 SGHTA and CDR2 FQGNSA. The DNA of the CDR3 is TGTGCCAGCAGCATTGAGGGAGGGAATGAGCAGTTCTTC. It codes for CASSIEGGNEQFF.

The chain has TRBV6-6 and TRBJ1-5; D ambiguous. This CDR3 is built from 13 residues. Trimming removed 5 bases from V and 4 bases from J, with 9 bases in between. The germline CDR1 and CDR2 sequences are MNHNY and SVGAGI (reference sequence). The chain's CDR3 is CASSNRLNQPQHF. The CDR3 nucleotides are TGTGCCAGCAGTAACAGATTAAATCAGCCCCAGCATTTT.

The chain combines TRBV5-1 with TRBJ2-3; 7 nucleotides agree with TRBD2. The CDR3 is 15 residues long. Per germline, CDR1 SGHRS and CDR2 YFSETQ. The trim removed 1 base at V and 3 bases at J, leaving 5 bases unmatched. The DNA of the CDR3 is TGCGCCAGCAGCTTGTTCGATAGCGGGACAGATACGCAGTATTTT. Its protein product is CASSLFDSGTDTQYF.

The V call is TRBV9, the J call TRBJ2-7; 8 bases match TRBD2. With V trimmed by 4 bases and J by 0 bases, 6 bases remained unmatched. The CDR3 runs 15 residues. Germline V gives CDR1 SGDLS, CDR2 YYNGEE. The CDR3: CASSPSGGPSYEQYF. Written as DNA, the CDR3 is TGTGCCAGCAGCCCAAGCGGGGGACCCTCCTACGAGCAGTACTTC.

The V gene is TRBV7-2, the J gene TRBJ2-7; D possibly corresponds to TRBD1 (6 bases). With 1 base removed from V and 3 bases from J, the gap between germline ends came to 10 bases. CDR1 and CDR2 from the germline V gene are SGHTA and FQGNSA. There are 14 residues in the CDR3. The CDR3 spells CASSLGGQIYEQYF. CDR3 coding DNA: TGTGCCAGCAGCTTAGGGGGACAAATCTACGAGCAGTACTTC.

The chain uses TRBV4-1 and TRBJ2-1, with 11 positions matching TRBD2. Trimming at V came to 0 bases and at J to 0 bases, leaving 10 bases not matched to a gene. Germline V lookup: CDR1 MGHRA, CDR2 YSYEKL. CDR3 length: 20 residues. The CDR3 region is CASSQDRLAGGLSSYNEQFF. For the CDR3, the DNA is TGCGCCAGCAGCCAAGATAGGCTAGCGGGGGGTTTGAGCTCCTACAATGAGCAGTTCTTC.